The sample holds one count of the clone carrying this T cell receptor (beta chain). What it recognizes is unknown. TCR sequencing used cDNA made by reverse transcription of extracted RNA. Here immunoSEQ multiplex PCR was the method, and the copy in TCRdb shows in-frame clones only, minus some. The sample shows more than 12,000 clones, roughly 54% of them seen only once. Researchers sorted CD4+ cells into CD25+CD127- cells for about five patients. Lesional scalp punch biopsies and peripheral blood came from alopecia areata patients. Sorting separated CD4+ and CD8+ T cells out of PBMCs. The data originate from a study of CD8+ T cells in alopecia areata. The study's findings and limits: The study also sequences resident alphabeta T cells of normal skin in scalp samples. Researchers report lesional scalp, most notably alopecia totalis/universalis, outstripped normal scalp in clonality.

CDR3 length: 15 residues. V was cut by 1 base and J by 5 bases, with 9 bases left in between. The germline V gene encodes CDR1 KGHSH and CDR2 LQKENI. The sequence was collected from a human donor with alopecia areata. V gene TRBV18 combines with J gene TRBJ1-6; no clear D gene. Sample: CD4+ Tregs sorted from blood. The chain's CDR3 is CASSPRQQHNSPLHF. The CDR3 DNA reads TGTGCCAGCTCACCACGTCAGCAACATAATTCACCCCTCCACTTT.